This TCR beta chain was sequenced during a study of control samples from healthy donors and cancer patients. Trimming removed 2 bases at V and 8 bases at J, with 16 bases between. The germline CDR1 and CDR2 sequences are GTSNPN and SVGIG (reference sequence). The CDR3 consists of 13 residues. TCRdb's copy holds only in-frame clones and misses some; the assay was immunoSEQ multiplex PCR. The repertoire includes roughly 95,000 clones, about 91% of them detected once, and 14% sits in the top ten. The chain joins TRBV30 to TRBJ2-7; possible D gene TRBD1, 6 bases. The sample consisted of blood. This receptor was identified in a young man in good health. This chain's CDR3 is CAWSRQESQQQYF. The CDR3 nucleotides are TGTGCCTGGAGTCGACAGGAGTCGCAGCAGCAGTACTTC. Drawing the rest from reference TRBV30 and TRBJ2-7, the complete variable domain is SQTIHQWPATLVQPVGSPLSLECTVEGTSNPNLYWYRQAAGRGLQLLFYSVGIGQISSEVPQNLSASRPQDRQFILSSKKLLLSDSGFYLCAWSRQESQQQYFGPGTRLTVT.